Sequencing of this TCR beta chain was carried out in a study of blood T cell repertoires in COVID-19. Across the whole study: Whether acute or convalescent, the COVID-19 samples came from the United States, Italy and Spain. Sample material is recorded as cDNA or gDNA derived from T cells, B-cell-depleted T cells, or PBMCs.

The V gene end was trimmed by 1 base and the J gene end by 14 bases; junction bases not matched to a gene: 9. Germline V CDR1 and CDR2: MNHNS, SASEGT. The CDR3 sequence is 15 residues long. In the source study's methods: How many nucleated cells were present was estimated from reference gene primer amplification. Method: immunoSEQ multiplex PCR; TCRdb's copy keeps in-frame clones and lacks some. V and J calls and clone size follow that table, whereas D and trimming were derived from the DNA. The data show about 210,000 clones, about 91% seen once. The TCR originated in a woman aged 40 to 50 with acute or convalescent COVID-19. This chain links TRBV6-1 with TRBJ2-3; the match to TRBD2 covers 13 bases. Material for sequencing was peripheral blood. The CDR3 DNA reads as TGTGCCAGCAGTGAAGAGGAACTAGCGGGGGGGCTTGCGTATTTT. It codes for CASSEEELAGGLAYF.